This entry concerns a single TCR beta chain. TCRdb reprocessed the 5' RACE reads with MiXCR, giving one entry per CDR3 protein. Of 600,000 to 800,000 distinct CDR3 sequences listed, 21% are singletons. The data were taken from a study of identical twins. The CDR3 loop spans 13 amino acids. Trimming took 5 bases from V and 7 from J, leaving 18 bases between them. Germline loops: CDR1 GTSNPN, CDR2 SVGIG (reference sequence). These same records also appear under a second study, on T cells expressing NK-cell markers. That study reports: HCMV seropositivity marked seven of the eight sequenced donors; one was seronegative.

The chain carries TRBV30 and TRBJ2-7, with a tentative D call TRBD1 (6 bases). The sequenced sample was PBMCs. This TCR was recovered from a woman between 18 and 30 years old in good health. The DNA for the CDR3 is TGTGCCTGGGGTCATGGACAGCGGCGGGAGCAGTACTTC. Translation: CAWGHGQRREQYF.